What follows are 28 T cell receptor beta chains derived from one specimen sequenced in a study of Graves' ophthalmopathy and Graves' hyperthyroidism. Amplified TCR beta CDR3 regions were obtained using RNA transcripts as template. HTBI primers were employed in first-round RT-PCR, then a second-round multiplex PCR followed. From the multiplex PCR reads, TCRdb called clonotypes with MiXCR, one entry per CDR3 protein. The sample records some 750,000 distinct CDR3 sequences, about 44% being singletons. Sequenced input: peripheral blood. The source is an adult man with Graves' ophthalmopathy.

This chain connects TRBV9 to TRBJ2-5; D might be TRBD2 (7 bases). The DNA end favors TRBJ2-1, so the J call may be wrong. Per the germline V gene, CDR1 is SGDLS and CDR2 is YYNGEE. CDR3 length: 12 residues. For the CDR3, the DNA is TGTGCCAGCAGCGTTGGGGGGGGCGAGCAGTTCTTC. Translation: CASSVGGGEQFF.

The table lists this clonotype with many counts. The chain carries TRBV29-1 and TRBJ2-7; maybe TRBD1 (6 bases). Germline V gives CDR1 SQVTM, CDR2 ANQGSEA. This CDR3 contains 11 residues. Trimming cost V 7 bases and J 6 bases, with 13 bases left between them. The DNA of the CDR3 is TGCAGCGCCCAAGGGGGATTCGAGCAGTACTTC. Protein: CSAQGGFEQYF.

The chain combines TRBV10-3 with TRBJ2-7; D perhaps matches TRBD1 (6 bases). V was shortened by 10 bases and J by 6 bases, with 13 bases between the two germline ends. Germline assignment: CDR1 ENHRY and CDR2 SYGVKD. The CDR3 spans 11 residues. CDR3 amino acids: CASRQAGEQYF. CDR3 sequence (DNA): TGTGCCAGCAGACAGGCGGGCGAGCAGTACTTC.

This clonotype was counted a few times. This chain connects TRBV5-1 to TRBJ2-3; D not resolved. CDR1 is SGHRS and CDR2 is YFSETQ in the germline V gene. The V and J ends lost 0 bases and 2 bases respectively, with 13 bases between them. The CDR3 is 16 residues long. The CDR3: CASSLVRPIDTDTQYF. CDR3 DNA sequence: TGCGCCAGCAGCTTGGTCAGGCCCATCGACACAGATACGCAGTATTTT.

This clonotype was seen only a few times. The CDR3 coding sequence is TGTGCCAGCAGAGTACAGGGTCGTCGCATGAACACTGAAGCTTTCTTT. This codes for CASRVQGRRMNTEAFF. The chain couples TRBV10-3 to TRBJ1-1, with a possible D match to TRBD1 (6 bases). V lost 10 bases to trimming and J lost 0 bases, with 21 bases between them. Germline values: CDR1 ENHRY, CDR2 SYGVKD. There are 16 residues in the CDR3.

J is TRBJ1-5 and V is TRBV7-2, with D possibly being TRBD1 (5 bases). The V and J ends lost 5 bases and 11 bases respectively, with 19 bases between them. The germline gives CDR1 SGHTA, CDR2 FQGNSA. This CDR3 is built from 14 residues. The DNA of the CDR3 is TGTGCCAGCAGCCTAGGGACTAGAGGGGAGACCCAGCATTTT. Its protein product is CASSLGTRGETQHF.

The rearrangement joins TRBV20-1 to TRBJ2-7; D uncertain. This CDR3 contains 11 residues. Between the trimmed V and J ends, which lost 6 bases and 4 bases, there was a span of 10 bases. Germline V gene data show CDR1 as DFQATT and CDR2 as SNEGSKA (reference sequence). CDR3 sequence (DNA): TGCAGTGCCTTCTATGGGTACGAGCAGTACTTC. This encodes CSAFYGYEQYF.

With regard to this clonotype: This may be a read error, as it is one base from a much larger clone. The chain is built from TRBV19 and TRBJ1-2, with TRBD1 matching 9 bases. Germline-derived CDR1 and CDR2 are LNHDA and SQIVND (reference sequence). The CDR3 is made up of 17 amino acids. V was pared by 6 bases and J by 4 bases, with 15 bases of the junction left unmatched. CDR3 nucleotide sequence: TGTGCCAGTAGCATCACCCGGGACAGGGCTACCAGCTATGGCTACACCTTC. Protein: CASSITRDRATSYGYTF.

This chain connects TRBV14 to TRBJ2-2; TRBD1 aligns across 7 bases. The CDR3 contains 14 residues. J lost 7 bases, V lost 0 bases, and 2 bases had no gene match. Germline values: CDR1 SGHDN, CDR2 FVKESK. Here the CDR3 reads CASSQDRGYGELFF. The CDR3 DNA reads as TGTGCCAGCAGCCAAGACAGGGGGTACGGGGAGCTGTTTTTT.

This clonotype was detected a few times. The chain couples TRBV4-2 to TRBJ1-2, with 9 nucleotides matching TRBD1. This CDR3 contains 17 residues. V was pared by 4 bases and J by 0 bases, with 9 bases of the junction left unmatched. Per the germline V gene, CDR1 is LGHNA and CDR2 is YNFKEQ. CDR3: CASSPSRDRVANYGYTF. The CDR3 nucleotides are TGTGCCAGCAGCCCGTCCCGGGACAGGGTAGCTAACTATGGCTACACCTTC.

This clonotype has a handful of counts. This rearrangement joins TRBV7-9 to TRBJ2-7, with D possibly being TRBD2 (6 bases). The germline V and J ends were trimmed by 5 bases and 5 bases, with 19 bases remaining between them. Germline V gene lookup returns CDR1 SEHNR and CDR2 FQNEAQ (reference sequence). This CDR3 spans 15 amino acids. CDR3 loop: CASSLGLGGRDEQYF. The CDR3 coding sequence is TGTGCCAGCAGCCTAGGGTTGGGGGGAAGAGACGAGCAGTACTTC. Filled out from reference TRBV7-9 and TRBJ2-7, the complete variable domain reads DTGVSQNPRHKITKRGQNVTFRCDPISEHNRLYWYRQTLGQGPEFLTYFQNEAQLEKSRLLSDRFSAERPKGSFSTLEIQRTEQGDSAMYLCASSLGLGGRDEQYFGPGTRLTVT.

The V gene is TRBV7-2, the J gene TRBJ1-3, with 11 bases aligning to TRBD1. The V gene's germline CDR1 is SGHTA and CDR2 FQGNSA. V shed 3 bases, J shed 2 bases, and the junction held 9 bases outside the gene matches. The CDR3 has 18 amino acids. The CDR3 region is CASSFGTGGRMAGNTIYF. In nucleotides, the CDR3 is TGTGCCAGCAGCTTTGGGACAGGGGGACGAATGGCTGGAAACACCATATATTTT.

This clonotype was picked up many times. The CDR3 reads CATSDGFNYGYTF. CDR3 nucleotide sequence: TGTGCCACCAGTGACGGTTTTAACTATGGCTACACCTTC. The rearrangement joins TRBV24-1 to TRBJ1-2; D is unclear. The germline CDR1 and CDR2 sequences are KGHDR and SFDVKD. With 4 bases removed from V and 1 base from J, the gap between germline ends came to 6 bases. The CDR3 spans 13 residues.

This clonotype was seen ten or more times. The chain combines TRBV7-3 with TRBJ1-6; no firm D call. Germline CDR1 is SGHTA and CDR2 is FQGTGA. Trimming left V 1 base short and J 7 bases short, with 5 bases between. The CDR3 loop spans 13 amino acids. The CDR3 bases are TGTGCCAGCAGCTTAAAGAGGAATTCACCCCTCCACTTT. This codes for CASSLKRNSPLHF. Using reference TRBV7-3 and TRBJ1-6 for the parts outside the CDR3, the full variable domain is GAGVSQTPSNKVTEKGKYVELRCDPISGHTALYWYRQSLGQGPEFLIYFQGTGAADDSGLPNDRFFAVRPEGSVSTLKIQRTERGDSAVYLCASSLKRNSPLHFGNGTRLTVT.

The rearrangement links TRBV28 to TRBJ1-5; D is ambiguous. Germline CDR1 reads MDHEN; CDR2 reads SYDVKM. The CDR3 totals 14 residues. Trimming left V 5 bases short and J 0 bases short, with 8 bases between. The CDR3 DNA is TGTGCCAGCAGTAGGGTGGATAGCAATCAGCCCCAGCATTTT. This translates into CASSRVDSNQPQHF.

This clonotype was counted only a few times. This rearrangement joins TRBV7-9 to TRBJ2-7; 7 bases align to TRBD1. V dropped 0 bases and J dropped 8; count of bases not matched to a gene: 4. Germline CDR1 is SEHNR and CDR2 is FQNEAQ (reference sequence). This CDR3 has 13 residues. In nucleotides, the CDR3 is TGTGCCAGCAGCTTAGCGGGGGACAGTAAGCAGTACTTC. Its protein product is CASSLAGDSKQYF.

V gene TRBV11-2 combines with J gene TRBJ2-7, with 12 bases matching TRBD1. This CDR3 comprises 18 residues. From germline, CDR1 is SGHAT and CDR2 FQNNGV. Trimming cost V 2 bases and J 0 bases; bases outside gene matches: 8. The chain's CDR3 is CASSLRGQGAPSSYEQYF. CDR3 in DNA: TGTGCCAGCAGCTTAAGGGGACAGGGGGCCCCGAGCTCCTACGAGCAGTACTTC.

This clonotype was seen repeatedly, ten times or more. The chain carries TRBV12-3 or TRBV12-4 and TRBJ1-5; 7 bases are a match to TRBD1. The V segment lost 8 bases and the J segment 6 bases; nucleotides outside the gene matches: 4. The CDR3 runs 12 residues. The CDR3 protein is CASSNRGQPQHF. The CDR3 coding sequence is TGTGCCAGCTCGAACAGGGGTCAGCCCCAGCATTTT.

To note about this clonotype: A much larger clone differs by one base, so this may be a read error. J is TRBJ2-7 and V is TRBV20-1, with TRBD1 identical over 8 bases. The last part of the DNA fits TRBJ2-5 better; the J call may be wrong. Germline lookup yields CDR1 DFQATT and CDR2 SNEGSKA (reference sequence). This CDR3 contains 15 residues. CDR3 DNA: TGCAGTGCTAGAACAGGAGGGACAGGACAAGGGACCCAGTACTTC. Protein sequence: CSARTGGTGQGTQYF.

In this sample, this clonotype turned up once. This chain joins TRBV12-3 or TRBV12-4 and TRBJ1-2; 8 bases are a match to TRBD1. CDR3 length equals 15 residues. Trimming cost V 6 bases and J 2 bases; bases outside gene matches: 8. DNA of the CDR3: TGTGCCAGCAGCCAGACGGACAGGGAGAACTATGGCTACACCTTC. Residues: CASSQTDRENYGYTF.

The chain combines TRBV20-1 with TRBJ2-6, with 13 bases matching TRBD2. Unmatched junction bases numbered 3, after V lost 4 bases and J lost 0 bases. CDR1 is DFQATT and CDR2 is SNEGSKA in the germline V gene (reference sequence). This CDR3 is 17 amino acids long. In DNA, the CDR3 is TGCAGTGCTACGACTAGCGGGGGGTTCTCTGGGGCCAACGTCCTGACTTTC. Translation gives CSATTSGGFSGANVLTF.

J is TRBJ1-3 and V is TRBV10-3; D is unclear. CDR3 length: 16 amino acids. V was trimmed by 10 bases and J by 9 bases, leaving 28 bases between them. CDR1 is ENHRY and CDR2 is SYGVKD in the germline V gene. For the CDR3, the DNA is TGTGCCACCAGAGAGAGACGACCATCTCCGGAAAGCACCATATATTTT. Translated, it gives CATRERRPSPESTIYF.

This clonotype was counted many times. The gene calls are TRBV7-9 and TRBJ1-1; D is ambiguous. The CDR3 covers 13 residues. CDR1 and CDR2 (germline): SEHNR, FQNEAQ (reference sequence). V was shortened by 3 bases and J by 1 base, with 6 bases between the two germline ends. CDR3 DNA sequence: TGTGCCAGCAGCTTCGGTGGGAACACTGAAGCTTTCTTT. This sequence encodes CASSFGGNTEAFF.

The V gene is TRBV2, the J gene TRBJ2-7, with D possibly being TRBD1 (6 bases). Per the germline V gene, CDR1 is SNHLY and CDR2 is FYNNEI. The germline V and J ends were trimmed by 11 bases and 6 bases, with 11 bases remaining between them. This CDR3 region has 10 residues. The CDR3 coding sequence is TGTGCCCTTGCAGGGGTCGAGCAGTACTTC. Translated, it gives CALAGVEQYF.

The chain combines TRBV9 with TRBJ2-7; no reliable D call. V lost 0 bases, J lost 0 bases, and 10 bases lay in between. This CDR3 is 15 amino acids long. Germline V gives CDR1 SGDLS, CDR2 YYNGEE. The CDR3 spells CASSVDQASSYEQYF. CDR3 in DNA: TGTGCCAGCAGCGTAGATCAGGCGAGCTCCTACGAGCAGTACTTC.

A word on this clonotype: Germline is not matched at one junction end, which may reflect a read error. The chain carries TRBV24-1 and TRBJ1-5, with TRBD1 matching over 7 bases. The CDR3 totals 14 residues. Germline lookup yields CDR1 KGHDR and CDR2 SFDVKD. CDR3 coding DNA: TGTGCCAGCAGTTACTTAGGGGGCAGTCAGCCCCAGCATTTT. It is translated as CASSYLGGSQPQHF.

This chain joins TRBV2 and TRBJ1-5, with 7 bases lining up with TRBD1. After removal of 5 bases from V and 2 bases from J, the junction contained 6 bases not matched to a gene. This CDR3 comprises 15 residues. Germline CDR1 reads SNHLY; CDR2 reads FYNNEI. CDR3 sequence (DNA): TGTGCCAGCAGTAAAAGGGACAGCGGCAATCAGCCCCAGCATTTT. Amino acid sequence: CASSKRDSGNQPQHF.

In DNA form, the CDR3 reads TGTGCCAGCAGCTTAGCAGGAGGTAGGCCCCAGCCCCAGCATTTT. It translates to CASSLAGGRPQPQHF. The V and J genes are TRBV13 and TRBJ1-5; no definite D call. Deletions cut 1 base from V and 7 bases from J, with 14 bases between. The germline gives CDR1 PRHDT, CDR2 FYEKMQ (reference sequence). The CDR3 totals 15 residues.